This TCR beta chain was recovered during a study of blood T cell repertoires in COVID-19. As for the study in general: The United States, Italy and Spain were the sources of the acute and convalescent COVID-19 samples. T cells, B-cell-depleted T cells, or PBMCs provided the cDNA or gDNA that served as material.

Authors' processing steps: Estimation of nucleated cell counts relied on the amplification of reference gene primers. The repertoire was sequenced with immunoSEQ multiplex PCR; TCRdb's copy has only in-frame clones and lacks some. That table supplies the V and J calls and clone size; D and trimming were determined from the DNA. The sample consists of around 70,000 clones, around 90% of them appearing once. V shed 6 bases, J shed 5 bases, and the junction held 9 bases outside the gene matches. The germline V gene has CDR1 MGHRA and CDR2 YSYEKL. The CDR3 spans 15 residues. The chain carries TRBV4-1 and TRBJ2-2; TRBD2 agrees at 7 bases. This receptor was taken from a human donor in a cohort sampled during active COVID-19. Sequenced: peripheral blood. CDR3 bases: TGCGCCAGCAGACGCGGACTAGTCGGGACCGGGGAGCTGTTTTTT. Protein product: CASRRGLVGTGELFF.